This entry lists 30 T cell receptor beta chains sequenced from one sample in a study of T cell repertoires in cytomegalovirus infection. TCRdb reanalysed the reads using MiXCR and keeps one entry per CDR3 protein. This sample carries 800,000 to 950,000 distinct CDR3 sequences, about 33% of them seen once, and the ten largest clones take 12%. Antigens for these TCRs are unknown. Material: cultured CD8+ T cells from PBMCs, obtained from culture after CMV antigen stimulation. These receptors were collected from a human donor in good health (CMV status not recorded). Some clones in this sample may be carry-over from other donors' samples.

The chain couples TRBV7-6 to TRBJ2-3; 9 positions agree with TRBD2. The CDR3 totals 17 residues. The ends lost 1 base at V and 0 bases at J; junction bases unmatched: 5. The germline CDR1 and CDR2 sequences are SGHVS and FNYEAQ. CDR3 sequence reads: CASSLVPSGASTDTQYF. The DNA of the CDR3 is TGTGCCAGCAGCTTAGTGCCTAGCGGGGCTAGCACAGATACGCAGTATTTT.

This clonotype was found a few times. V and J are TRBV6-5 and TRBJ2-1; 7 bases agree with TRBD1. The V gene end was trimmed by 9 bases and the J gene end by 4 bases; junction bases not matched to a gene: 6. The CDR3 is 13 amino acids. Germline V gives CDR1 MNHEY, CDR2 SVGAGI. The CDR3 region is CASADRIYNEQFF. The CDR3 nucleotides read TGTGCCAGTGCGGACAGGATATACAATGAGCAGTTCTTC.

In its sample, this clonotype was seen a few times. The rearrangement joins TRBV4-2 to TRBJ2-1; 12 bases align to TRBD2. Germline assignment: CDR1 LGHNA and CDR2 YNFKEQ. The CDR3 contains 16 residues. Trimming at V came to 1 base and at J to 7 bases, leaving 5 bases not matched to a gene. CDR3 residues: CASSQGLAGAQNEQFF. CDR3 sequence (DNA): TGTGCCAGCAGCCAAGGACTAGCGGGGGCCCAAAATGAGCAGTTCTTC.

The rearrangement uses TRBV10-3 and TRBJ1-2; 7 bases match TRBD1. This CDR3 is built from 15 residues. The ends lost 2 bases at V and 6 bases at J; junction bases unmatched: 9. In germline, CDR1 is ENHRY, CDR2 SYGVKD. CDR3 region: CAISENGGGEDGYTF. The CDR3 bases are TGTGCCATCAGTGAGAATGGAGGGGGCGAAGATGGCTACACCTTC.

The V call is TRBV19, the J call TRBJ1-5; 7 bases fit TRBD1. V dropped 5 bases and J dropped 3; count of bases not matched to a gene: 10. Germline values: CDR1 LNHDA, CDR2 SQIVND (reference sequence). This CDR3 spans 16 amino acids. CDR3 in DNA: TGTGCCAGTAGTCCCCCCCGACAGGGTCTCAATCAGCCCCAGCATTTT. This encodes CASSPPRQGLNQPQHF.

CDR3 DNA sequence: TGTGCCATCAGATCCCCCTTTGGGACAGGGGATAGCTACACCTTC. This translates into CAIRSPFGTGDSYTF. The chain is built from TRBV10-3 and TRBJ1-2, with 10 positions matching TRBD1. The V and J ends lost 6 bases and 9 bases, in that order; junction bases with no gene match: 13. The CDR3 is 15 amino acids. CDR1 and CDR2 from the germline V gene are ENHRY and SYGVKD.

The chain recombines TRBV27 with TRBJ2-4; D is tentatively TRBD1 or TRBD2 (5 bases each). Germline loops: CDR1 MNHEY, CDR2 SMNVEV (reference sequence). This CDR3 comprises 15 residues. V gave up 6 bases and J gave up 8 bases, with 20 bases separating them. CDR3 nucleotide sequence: TGTGCCAGCAGCATCTCCCGGGGCAGGCAATACATTCAGTACTTC. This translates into CASSISRGRQYIQYF.

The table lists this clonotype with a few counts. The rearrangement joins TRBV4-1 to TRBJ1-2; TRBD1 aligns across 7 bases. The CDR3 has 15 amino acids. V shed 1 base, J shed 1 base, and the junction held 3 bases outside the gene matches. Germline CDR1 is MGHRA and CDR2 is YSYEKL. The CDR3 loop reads CASSQGDRINYGYTF. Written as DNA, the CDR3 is TGCGCCAGCAGCCAAGGGGACAGAATTAACTATGGCTACACCTTC.

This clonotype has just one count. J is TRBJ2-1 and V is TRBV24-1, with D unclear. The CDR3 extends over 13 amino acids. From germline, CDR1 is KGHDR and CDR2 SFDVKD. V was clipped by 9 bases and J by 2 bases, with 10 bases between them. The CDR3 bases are TGTGCCACCTCTGAAACTACCTACAATGAGCAGTTCTTC. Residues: CATSETTYNEQFF.

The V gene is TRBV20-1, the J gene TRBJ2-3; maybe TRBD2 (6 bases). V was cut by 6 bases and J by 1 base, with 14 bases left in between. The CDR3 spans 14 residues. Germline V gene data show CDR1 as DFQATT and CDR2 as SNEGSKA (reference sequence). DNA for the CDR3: TGCAGTGCGGGGGGTGGGGTTGGCACAGATACGCAGTATTTT. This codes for CSAGGGVGTDTQYF.

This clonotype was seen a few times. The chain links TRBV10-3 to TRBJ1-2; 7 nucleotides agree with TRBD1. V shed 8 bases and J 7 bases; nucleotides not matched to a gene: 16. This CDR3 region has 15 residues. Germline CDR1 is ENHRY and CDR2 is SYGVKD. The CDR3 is CAIFKSTGRSGGYTF. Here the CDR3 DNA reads TGTGCCATCTTTAAGTCGACAGGGCGGAGTGGTGGCTACACCTTC.

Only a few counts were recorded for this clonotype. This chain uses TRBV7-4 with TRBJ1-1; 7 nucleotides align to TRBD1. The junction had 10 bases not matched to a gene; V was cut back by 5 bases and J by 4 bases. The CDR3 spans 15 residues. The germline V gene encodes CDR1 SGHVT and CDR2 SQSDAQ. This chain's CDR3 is CASSAPLAGGTEAFF. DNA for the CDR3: TGTGCCAGCAGCGCCCCGCTGGCAGGGGGCACTGAAGCTTTCTTT.

This chain's CDR3 is CASSGIYNHYEQYF. The CDR3 DNA reads TGTGCCAGCAGTGGAATCTATAACCACTACGAGCAGTACTTC. The V call is TRBV25-1, the J call TRBJ2-7, with D hard to call. Germline assignment: CDR1 MGHDK and CDR2 SYGVNS. This CDR3 region has 14 residues. V was clipped by 4 bases and J by 3 bases, with 13 bases between them.

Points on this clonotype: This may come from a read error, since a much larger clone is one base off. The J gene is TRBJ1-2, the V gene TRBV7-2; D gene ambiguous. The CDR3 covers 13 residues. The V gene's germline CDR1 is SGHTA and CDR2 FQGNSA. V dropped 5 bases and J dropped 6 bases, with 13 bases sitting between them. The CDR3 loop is CASSLGILDGYTF. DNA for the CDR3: TGTGCCAGCAGCCTAGGGATTTTGGATGGCTACACCTTC.

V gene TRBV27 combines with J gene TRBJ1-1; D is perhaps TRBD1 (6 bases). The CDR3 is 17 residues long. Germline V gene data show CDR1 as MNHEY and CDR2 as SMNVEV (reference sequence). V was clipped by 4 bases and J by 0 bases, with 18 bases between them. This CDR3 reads CASSSSGTTIMNTEAFF. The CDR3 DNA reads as TGTGCCAGCAGTTCCTCCGGGACAACAATCATGAACACTGAAGCTTTCTTT.

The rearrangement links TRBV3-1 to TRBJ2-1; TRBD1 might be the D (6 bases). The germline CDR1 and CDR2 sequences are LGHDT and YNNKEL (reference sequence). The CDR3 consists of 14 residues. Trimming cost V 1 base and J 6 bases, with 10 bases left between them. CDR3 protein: CASSQVPTGNEQFF. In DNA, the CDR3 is TGTGCCAGCAGCCAAGTCCCGACAGGCAATGAGCAGTTCTTC.

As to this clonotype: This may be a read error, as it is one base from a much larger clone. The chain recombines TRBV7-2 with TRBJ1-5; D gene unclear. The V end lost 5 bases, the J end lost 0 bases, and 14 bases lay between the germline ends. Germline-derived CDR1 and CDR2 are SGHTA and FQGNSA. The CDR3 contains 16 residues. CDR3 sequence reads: CASSPGPKYSNQPQHF. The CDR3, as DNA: TGTGCCAGCAGCCCCGGGCCTAAATATAGCAATCAGCCCCAGCATTTT.

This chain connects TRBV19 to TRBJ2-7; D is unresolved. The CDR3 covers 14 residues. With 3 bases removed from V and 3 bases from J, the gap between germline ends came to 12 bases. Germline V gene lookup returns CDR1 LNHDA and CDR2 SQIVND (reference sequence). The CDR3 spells CASSIRHANYEQYF. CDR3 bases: TGTGCCAGTAGTATTCGACATGCGAACTACGAGCAGTACTTC.

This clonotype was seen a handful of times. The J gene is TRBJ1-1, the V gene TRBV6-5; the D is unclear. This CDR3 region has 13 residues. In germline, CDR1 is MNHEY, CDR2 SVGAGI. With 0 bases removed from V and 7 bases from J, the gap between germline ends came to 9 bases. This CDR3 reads CASSYSWTLEAFF. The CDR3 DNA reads TGTGCCAGCAGTTACTCATGGACGCTTGAAGCTTTCTTT.

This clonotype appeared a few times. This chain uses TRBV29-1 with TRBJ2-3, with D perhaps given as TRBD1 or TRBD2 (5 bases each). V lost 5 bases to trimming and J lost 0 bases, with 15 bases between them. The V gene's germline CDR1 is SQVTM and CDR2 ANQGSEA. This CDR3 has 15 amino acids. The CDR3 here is CSVTGTTASTDTQYF. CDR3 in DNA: TGCAGCGTTACCGGGACGACGGCTAGCACAGATACGCAGTATTTT.

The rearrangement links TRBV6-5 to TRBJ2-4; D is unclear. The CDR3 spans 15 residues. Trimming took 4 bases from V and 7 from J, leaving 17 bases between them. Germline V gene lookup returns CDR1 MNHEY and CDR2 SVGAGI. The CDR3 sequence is CASSSVKGPGNIQYF. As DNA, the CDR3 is TGTGCCAGCAGTTCAGTCAAAGGGCCCGGGAACATTCAGTACTTC.

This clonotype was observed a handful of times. CDR3 sequence: CASSQGLLAGGDNTGELFF. In nucleotides, the CDR3 is TGCGCCAGCAGCCAAGGACTACTAGCGGGGGGGGATAACACCGGGGAGCTGTTTTTT. The V call is TRBV4-1, the J call TRBJ2-2; TRBD2 matches at 13 bases. V gave up 1 base and J gave up 2 bases; unmatched junction bases: 7. The CDR3 loop spans 19 amino acids. The germline V gene has CDR1 MGHRA and CDR2 YSYEKL.

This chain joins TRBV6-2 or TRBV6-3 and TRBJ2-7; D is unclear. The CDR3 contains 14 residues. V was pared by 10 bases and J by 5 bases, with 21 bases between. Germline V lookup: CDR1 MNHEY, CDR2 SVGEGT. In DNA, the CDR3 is TGTGCCACCCAGACGCACTATACCGTCCACGAGCAGTACGTC. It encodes CATQTHYTVHEQYV.

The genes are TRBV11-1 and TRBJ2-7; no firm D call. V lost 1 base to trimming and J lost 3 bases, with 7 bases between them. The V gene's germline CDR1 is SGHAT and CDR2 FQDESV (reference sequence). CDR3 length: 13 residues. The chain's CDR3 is CASSLGVIYEQYF. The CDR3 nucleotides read TGTGCCAGCAGCTTAGGGGTTATCTACGAGCAGTACTTC.

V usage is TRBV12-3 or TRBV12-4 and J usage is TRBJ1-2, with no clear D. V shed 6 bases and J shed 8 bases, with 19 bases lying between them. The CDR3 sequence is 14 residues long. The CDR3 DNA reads TGTGCCAGCAGCGAATCTCCGGTCGGGCGAGGCTACACCTTC. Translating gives CASSESPVGRGYTF.

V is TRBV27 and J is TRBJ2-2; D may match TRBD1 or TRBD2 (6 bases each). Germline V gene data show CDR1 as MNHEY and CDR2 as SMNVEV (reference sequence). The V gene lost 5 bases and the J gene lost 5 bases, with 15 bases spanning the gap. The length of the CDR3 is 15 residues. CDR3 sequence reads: CASSPIQGGTGELFF. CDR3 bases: TGTGCCAGCAGTCCGATACAGGGAGGAACCGGGGAGCTGTTTTTT.

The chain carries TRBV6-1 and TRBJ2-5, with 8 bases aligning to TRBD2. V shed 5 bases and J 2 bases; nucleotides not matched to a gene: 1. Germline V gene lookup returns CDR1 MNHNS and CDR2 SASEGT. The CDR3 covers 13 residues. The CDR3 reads CASSQREQETQYF. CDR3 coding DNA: TGTGCCAGCAGTCAGCGGGAGCAAGAGACCCAGTACTTC.

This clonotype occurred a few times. The CDR3 protein is CASSLDTLSTDTQYF. DNA of the CDR3: TGTGCCAGCAGTTTAGACACCCTTAGCACAGATACGCAGTATTTT. V gene TRBV28 combines with J gene TRBJ2-3; D gene unclear. Trimming pared 2 bases from V and 0 bases from J, leaving 9 bases between. Germline values: CDR1 MDHEN, CDR2 SYDVKM. CDR3 length: 15 residues.

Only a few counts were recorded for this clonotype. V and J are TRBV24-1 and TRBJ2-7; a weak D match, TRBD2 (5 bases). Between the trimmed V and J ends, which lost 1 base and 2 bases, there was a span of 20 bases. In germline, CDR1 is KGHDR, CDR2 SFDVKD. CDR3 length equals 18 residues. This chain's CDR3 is CATSDLRNSRGFTYEQYV. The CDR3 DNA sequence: TGTGCCACCAGTGATTTACGTAATTCACGGGGATTTACCTACGAGCAGTACGTC.

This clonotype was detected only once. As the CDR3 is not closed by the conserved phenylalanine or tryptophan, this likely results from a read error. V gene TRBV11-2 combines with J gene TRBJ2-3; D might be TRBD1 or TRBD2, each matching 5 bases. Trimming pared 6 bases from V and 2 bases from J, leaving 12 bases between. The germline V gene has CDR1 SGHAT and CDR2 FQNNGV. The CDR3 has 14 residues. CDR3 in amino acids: CASRGVAHTDTQYS. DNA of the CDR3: TGTGCCAGCAGAGGGGTAGCGCACACAGATACGCAGTATTCT.